This TCR beta chain emerged from a study of blood T cell repertoires in COVID-19. TCRdb's table, derived via immunoSEQ multiplex PCR, lists solely in-frame clones and lacks some. The data contain about 200,000 clones, roughly three quarters of them seen just once; the ten biggest clones take up less than 20%. The CDR3 loop spans 14 amino acids. Germline V gene sequence: CDR1 SGHRS, CDR2 YFSETQ. The ends lost 2 bases at V and 3 bases at J; junction bases unmatched: 4. Material for sequencing was PBMCs or T cells enriched from blood (not recorded which). The origin of this receptor is a woman aged 50 to 60 with acute COVID-19. V usage is TRBV5-1 and J usage is TRBJ2-5; TRBD1 matches at 7 bases. The CDR3 sequence is CASSFDRVKETQYF. In nucleotides, the CDR3 is TGCGCCAGCAGCTTCGACAGGGTAAAAGAGACCCAGTACTTC.